The 14 T cell receptor beta chains reported below all come from one sample, sequenced in a study of blood T cell repertoires in COVID-19. The table came from immunoSEQ multiplex PCR; TCRdb's copy has only in-frame clones and leaves some out. The sample holds around 270,000 clones, around 89% seen once. Material: peripheral blood. The receptors derive from a man under 40 with acute or convalescent COVID-19.

CDR3 region: CAWSGGTGLNQPQHF. CDR3 bases: TGTGCCTGGAGTGGGGGGACAGGATTGAATCAGCCCCAGCATTTT. The chain uses TRBV30 and TRBJ1-5; 8 nucleotides match TRBD1. With V trimmed by 1 base and J by 4 bases, 6 bases remained unmatched. Germline CDR1 reads GTSNPN; CDR2 reads SVGIG (reference sequence). CDR3 length: 15 residues.

The rearrangement uses TRBV18 and TRBJ2-7; tentatively, D is TRBD1 (6 bases). Germline V gene data show CDR1 as KGHSH and CDR2 as LQKENI. V was pared by 3 bases and J by 4 bases, with 10 bases between. The CDR3 totals 13 residues. The CDR3 DNA reads TGTGCCAGCTCACCTGACAGGCAGTACGAGCAGTACTTC. Translation: CASSPDRQYEQYF. The full variable domain, completed using reference TRBV18 and TRBJ2-7, is NAGVMQNPRHLVRRRGQEARLRCSPMKGHSHVYWYRQLPEEGLKFMVYLQKENIIDESGMPKERFSAEFPKEGPSILRIQQVVRGDSAAYFCASSPDRQYEQYFGPGTRLTVT.

A single count supports this clone. The chain has TRBV16 and TRBJ2-7; possible D gene TRBD1, 6 bases. Trimming left V 3 bases short and J 0 bases short, with 15 bases between. CDR1 and CDR2 (germline): KGHSY, FQNENV. The CDR3 spans 16 residues. CDR3 in amino acids: CASSHPPGQSSYEQYF. The CDR3 nucleotides are TGTGCCAGCAGCCACCCTCCCGGACAGAGCTCCTACGAGCAGTACTTC. Supplemented by reference TRBV16 and TRBJ2-7, the full variable domain reads GEEVAQTPKHLVRGEGQKAKLYCAPIKGHSYVFWYQQVLKNEFKFLISFQNENVFDETGMPKERFSAKCLPNSPCSLEIQATKLEDSAVYFCASSHPPGQSSYEQYFGPGTRLTVT.

The gene calls are TRBV6-5 and TRBJ1-1; 8 bases line up with TRBD1. CDR1 is MNHEY and CDR2 is SVGAGI in the germline V gene. The junction had 9 bases not matched to a gene; V was cut back by 8 bases and J by 4 bases. This CDR3 spans 14 amino acids. CDR3 DNA sequence: TGTGCCAGCGGAGAGCCAACAGGGGGCACTGAAGCTTTCTTT. Protein product: CASGEPTGGTEAFF.

This clone has only one observation. V usage is TRBV19 and J usage is TRBJ2-2, with a tentative D call TRBD2 (7 bases). The CDR3 has 16 amino acids. The V and J ends lost 8 bases and 0 bases respectively, with 16 bases between them. The germline V gene encodes CDR1 LNHDA and CDR2 SQIVND (reference sequence). Here the CDR3 DNA reads TGTGCCAGTCGGAGCTGGGGGGGCCCGAACACCGGGGAGCTGTTTTTT. Translation gives CASRSWGGPNTGELFF.

The chain links TRBV20-1 to TRBJ1-1, with a tentative D call TRBD1 (5 bases). Trimming left V 3 bases short and J 0 bases short, with 8 bases between. Germline V lookup: CDR1 DFQATT, CDR2 SNEGSKA (reference sequence). The CDR3 is 13 amino acids. Here the CDR3 reads CSASTDMNTEAFF. The CDR3 region has the DNA TGCAGTGCTAGTACGGACATGAACACTGAAGCTTTCTTT.

The chain recombines TRBV19 with TRBJ1-1; D perhaps matches TRBD1 (5 bases). The CDR3 has 14 amino acids. CDR1 and CDR2 (germline): LNHDA, SQIVND (reference sequence). V lost 9 bases and J 1 base, leaving 15 bases between the germline ends. In DNA form, the CDR3 reads TGTGCCAGCCGGTGGGGGGGGACGAACACTGAAGCTTTCTTT. Translating it yields CASRWGGTNTEAFF.

This clone was found once. The rearrangement uses TRBV7-8 and TRBJ2-3; D is possibly TRBD2 (6 bases). There are 17 residues in the CDR3. From germline, CDR1 is SGHVS and CDR2 FQNEAQ. Deletions cut 1 base from V and 4 bases from J, with 18 bases between. CDR3 sequence: CASSLVRRGAPADTQYF. CDR3 in DNA: TGTGCCAGCAGCTTAGTTAGGCGGGGCGCCCCTGCAGATACGCAGTATTTT. Together with reference TRBV7-8 and TRBJ2-3, the CDR3 gives the full variable domain: GAGVSQSPRYKVAKRGQDVALRCDPISGHVSLFWYQQALGQGPEFLTYFQNEAQLDKSGLPSDRFFAERPEGSVSTLKIQRTQQEDSAVYLCASSLVRRGAPADTQYFGPGTRLTVL.

The chain carries TRBV6-5 and TRBJ2-3; 7 bases align to TRBD1. Germline V CDR1 and CDR2: MNHEY, SVGAGI. CDR3 size: 15 residues. J lost 0 bases, V lost 6 bases, and 6 bases had no gene match. The CDR3 loop is CASRRTGTSTDTQYF. CDR3 nucleotide sequence: TGTGCCAGCAGACGGACAGGAACTAGCACAGATACGCAGTATTTT.

This chain uses TRBV6-1 with TRBJ1-1; D unresolved. Germline V gene data show CDR1 as MNHNS and CDR2 as SASEGT. V lost 3 bases to trimming and J lost 4 bases, with 6 bases between them. CDR3 length: 12 residues. Here the CDR3 reads CASSERGTEAFF. CDR3 bases: TGTGCCAGCAGTGAGAGAGGCACTGAAGCTTTCTTT.

This chain joins TRBV27 and TRBJ2-7; 7 bases are a match to TRBD1. The germline V gene encodes CDR1 MNHEY and CDR2 SMNVEV (reference sequence). This CDR3 contains 16 residues. V gave up 5 bases and J gave up 0 bases; unmatched junction bases: 10. In nucleotides, the CDR3 is TGTGCCAGCAGTACTTTTCGGGACAGCAGCTCCTACGAGCAGTACTTC. It yields the protein CASSTFRDSSSYEQYF.

The V and J genes are TRBV30 and TRBJ1-4; maybe TRBD1 (6 bases). Germline V gene lookup returns CDR1 GTSNPN and CDR2 SVGIG (reference sequence). Trimming cost V 1 base and J 10 bases, with 10 bases left between them. This CDR3 is 12 amino acids long. CDR3 nucleotides: TGTGCCTGGAGTGCCTTCAGGGGAAAACTGTTTTTT. Amino acid sequence: CAWSAFRGKLFF.

The rearrangement joins TRBV3-1 (or the pseudogene TRBV3-2) to TRBJ2-1, with 7 bases lining up with TRBD2. CDR3 size: 15 residues. Trimming took 0 bases from V and 8 from J; bases not matched to a gene: 7. Germline lookup yields CDR1 LGHDT and CDR2 YNNKEL (reference sequence). Here the CDR3 reads CASSQDRGVSYEQFF. For the CDR3, the DNA is TGTGCCAGCAGCCAAGATCGGGGGGTTAGCTATGAGCAGTTCTTC.

The gene calls are TRBV7-6 and TRBJ1-2; D is ambiguous. Trimming cost V 4 bases and J 4 bases, with 10 bases left between them. The CDR3 extends over 13 amino acids. Germline lookup yields CDR1 SGHVS and CDR2 FNYEAQ. The CDR3 coding sequence is TGTGCCAGCAGCTCCGCGCGTGGCTATGGCTACACCTTC. The encoded protein is CASSSARGYGYTF.